The rows below give T cell receptor beta chains drawn from one sample of a study of control samples from healthy donors and cancer patients. The data were produced by immunoSEQ multiplex PCR, yet TCRdb's version contains in-frame clones alone and is incomplete. This table has tens of thousands of clones, 85% to 90% appearing once. Sequenced material: blood. The receptors here all came from a woman between 50 and 59 years old in good health. The CDR3 runs from the conserved cysteine through the conserved F or W. D genes are given only for firm matches. The size entry is marked missing in some rows and otherwise reads once, few, many or a size class.

D gene: TRBD1; clone size: -; V gene: TRBV18; J gene: TRBJ1-1; CDR3 DNA: TGTGCCAGCTCAGGTAGACAGGGAACCAGCACTGAAGCTTTCTTT; CDR3 protein: CASSGRQGTSTEAFF
D gene: -; clone size: -; V gene: TRBV7-3; J gene: TRBJ2-3; CDR3 DNA: TGTGCCAGCGACAAATTCACAGATACGCAGTATTTT; CDR3 protein: CASDKFTDTQYF
D gene: TRBD1; clone size: few; V gene: TRBV5-1; J gene: TRBJ1-4; CDR3 DNA: TGCGCCAGCAGCTTGGACTCAGGGGGGAGGACTAATGAAAAACTGTTTTTT; CDR3 protein: CASSLDSGGRTNEKLFF
D gene: -; clone size: -; V gene: TRBV6-2/TRBV6-3; J gene: TRBJ2-4; CDR3 DNA: TGTGCCAGCAGTTACTCGAGAGGGGGGACGGGAGGTTCGGGAAACATTCAGTACTTC; CDR3 protein: CASSYSRGGTGGSGNIQYF
D gene: -; clone size: -; V gene: TRBV6-2/TRBV6-3; J gene: TRBJ1-5; CDR3 DNA: TGTGCCAGCAGCCTGAGATTCTCGAGTGGCAATCAGCCCCAGCATTTT; CDR3 protein: CASSLRFSSGNQPQHF
D gene: -; clone size: -; V gene: TRBV19; J gene: TRBJ2-4; CDR3 DNA: TGTGCCAGTAGTATAGATGCGGGGTCGGGGGCCAAAAACATTCAGTACTTC; CDR3 protein: CASSIDAGSGAKNIQYF
D gene: -; clone size: -; V gene: TRBV28; J gene: TRBJ1-6; CDR3 DNA: TGTGCCAGCCGTGGGGGTAATTCACCCCTCCACTTT; CDR3 protein: CASRGGNSPLHF
D gene: TRBD1; clone size: -; V gene: TRBV7-3; J gene: TRBJ2-5; CDR3 DNA: TGTGCCAGCAGCTTGGGGGGCTGGGACAGGGGGGAAGAGACCCAGTACTTC; CDR3 protein: CASSLGGWDRGEETQYF
D gene: TRBD2; clone size: -; V gene: TRBV7-8; J gene: TRBJ2-2; CDR3 DNA: TGTGCCAGCAGCCCCCGGGAGGGGAAGGGGGCCGGGGAGCTGTTTTTT; CDR3 protein: CASSPREGKGAGELFF
D gene: TRBD1; clone size: -; V gene: TRBV7-2; J gene: TRBJ2-3; CDR3 DNA: TGTGCCAGCAGCCTCATCGGGGACAGGGGGGGCACAGATACGCAGTATTTT; CDR3 protein: CASSLIGDRGGTDTQYF
D gene: -; clone size: few; V gene: TRBV12-3/TRBV12-4; J gene: TRBJ1-1; CDR3 DNA: TGTGCCAGCAGTTTTTACATGAACACTGAAGCTTTCTTT; CDR3 protein: CASSFYMNTEAFF
D gene: TRBD1; clone size: -; V gene: TRBV6-5; J gene: TRBJ1-5; CDR3 DNA: TGTGCCAGCGGGCACAGGGGGCGCGGGAAGCCCCAGCATTTT; CDR3 protein: CASGHRGRGKPQHF
D gene: TRBD2; clone size: -; V gene: TRBV28; J gene: TRBJ2-7; CDR3 DNA: TGTGCCAGCAGCCCCGTGCCAGCGGGGTCAGCCTACGAGCAGTACTTC; CDR3 protein: CASSPVPAGSAYEQYF
D gene: TRBD1; clone size: -; V gene: TRBV11-2; J gene: TRBJ1-1; CDR3 DNA: TGTGCCAGCAGCAGGGGACAGGGAAACACTGAAGCTTTCTTT; CDR3 protein: CASSRGQGNTEAFF
D gene: -; clone size: -; V gene: TRBV10-1; J gene: TRBJ2-7; CDR3 DNA: TGCGCCAGCAGTGGGGCAAACCGGGACGCTTTCTACGAGCAGTACTTC; CDR3 protein: CASSGANRDAFYEQYF
D gene: -; clone size: -; V gene: TRBV6-5; J gene: TRBJ1-1; CDR3 DNA: TGTGCCAGCAGTTACTCGAGGGTTGTACAAGCTTTCTTT; CDR3 protein: CASSYSRVVQAFF
D gene: TRBD2; clone size: -; V gene: TRBV3-1/TRBV3-2; J gene: TRBJ2-1; CDR3 DNA: TGTGCCAGCGGGAATAGCGGGGGGGAGCAGTTCTTC; CDR3 protein: CASGNSGGEQFF
D gene: -; clone size: -; V gene: TRBV5-1; J gene: TRBJ1-3; CDR3 DNA: TGCGCCAGCAGACCTACAGGTGGGACTGGAAACACCATATATTTT; CDR3 protein: CASRPTGGTGNTIYF
D gene: TRBD1; clone size: -; V gene: TRBV4-1; J gene: TRBJ1-5; CDR3 DNA: TGCGCCAGCAGCCCGTTCGGTCGGACAGGGGGCAGGCAGCCCCAGCATTTT; CDR3 protein: CASSPFGRTGGRQPQHF
D gene: -; clone size: -; V gene: TRBV19; J gene: TRBJ2-1; CDR3 DNA: TGTGCCAGTAGTATTCGGCAGGGATCTAATGAGCAGTTCTTC; CDR3 protein: CASSIRQGSNEQFF
D gene: TRBD1; clone size: -; V gene: TRBV2; J gene: TRBJ2-3; CDR3 DNA: TGTGCCACAACCCGGACAGGGGTGACAGATACGCAGTATTTT; CDR3 protein: CATTRTGVTDTQYF
D gene: -; clone size: -; V gene: TRBV6-1; J gene: TRBJ2-5; CDR3 DNA: TGTGCCAGCAGACCGTCCCGAGTAGAGACCCAGTACTTC; CDR3 protein: CASRPSRVETQYF
D gene: -; clone size: -; V gene: TRBV7-2; J gene: TRBJ1-3; CDR3 DNA: TGTGCCAGCAGCTCCGGAAACACCATATATTTT; CDR3 protein: CASSSGNTIYF
D gene: TRBD1; clone size: -; V gene: TRBV6-4; J gene: TRBJ2-2; CDR3 DNA: TGTGCCAGCAGCCCGGACAGGGCGACCGGGGAGCTGTTTTTT; CDR3 protein: CASSPDRATGELFF
D gene: TRBD1; clone size: few; V gene: TRBV6-2/TRBV6-3; J gene: TRBJ1-2; CDR3 DNA: TGTGCCAGCAGTTCGACAGGGGAGAGTGGCTACACCTTC; CDR3 protein: CASSSTGESGYTF
D gene: TRBD1; clone size: -; V gene: TRBV19; J gene: TRBJ1-2; CDR3 DNA: TGTGCCAGTAGTAACCAGGGGGCCCGCGGCTACACCTTC; CDR3 protein: CASSNQGARGYTF
D gene: TRBD1; clone size: -; V gene: TRBV7-2; J gene: TRBJ2-7; CDR3 DNA: TGTGCCAGCAAAGAGGACAGGGTGGGCAAGGAGCAGTACTTC; CDR3 protein: CASKEDRVGKEQYF
D gene: TRBD2; clone size: once; V gene: TRBV5-6; J gene: TRBJ2-3; CDR3 DNA: TGTGCCAGCAGCCCCGGGGGGAGGTCCAATACGCAGTATTTT; CDR3 protein: CASSPGGRSNTQYF
D gene: -; clone size: -; V gene: TRBV12-5; J gene: TRBJ2-2; CDR3 DNA: TGTGCTAGTGGTCTCGGATGGGGCGACACCGGGGAGCTGTTTTTT; CDR3 protein: CASGLGWGDTGELFF
D gene: TRBD2; clone size: -; V gene: TRBV7-2; J gene: TRBJ2-3; CDR3 DNA: TGTGCCAGCAGCCCTTGGACTAGCGGCCTCACAGATACGCAGTATTTT; CDR3 protein: CASSPWTSGLTDTQYF
D gene: -; clone size: -; V gene: TRBV6-2/TRBV6-3; J gene: TRBJ1-2; CDR3 DNA: TGTGCCAGCAGTTATACCGGGACCTCAACCCCGTATGGCTACACCTTC; CDR3 protein: CASSYTGTSTPYGYTF
D gene: -; clone size: -; V gene: TRBV1; J gene: TRBJ2-7; CDR3 DNA: TGCACCAGCAGCCCCCCGCCAGCGGGGAGAGCCTACGAGCAGTACTTC; CDR3 protein: CTSSPPPAGRAYEQYF
D gene: -; clone size: once; V gene: TRBV4-1; J gene: TRBJ1-2; CDR3 DNA: TGCGCCAGCAGCCAAGAAAGGGACGTGGGCTTGAGGTATGGCTACACCTTC; CDR3 protein: CASSQERDVGLRYGYTF
D gene: -; clone size: -; V gene: TRBV7-9; J gene: TRBJ1-4; CDR3 DNA: TGTGCCAGCAGCTTTGGGCCAGAAAAACTGTTTTTT; CDR3 protein: CASSFGPEKLFF